This T cell receptor beta chain was sequenced in a study of cytomegalovirus exposure and HLA in healthy donors. Study outcomes and limitations: Among the CMV-associated chains, three were confirmed in vitro as specific for CMV antigens.

TCRdb's copy holds only in-frame clones and misses some; the assay was immunoSEQ multiplex PCR. The sample consists of 170,000 or so clones, approximately 83% of them appearing once. Points on this clone: Its antigen is as yet unknown.

The CDR3 loop spans 15 amino acids. Germline values: CDR1 SNHLY, CDR2 FYNNEI. Unmatched junction bases numbered 1, after V lost 3 bases and J lost 3 bases. The chain couples TRBV2 to TRBJ2-6; 8 nucleotides match TRBD1. The sequence came from a woman aged 18-30 years in good health and CMV-seropositive. Sequenced sample: PBMCs. The CDR3 is CASSDRGHGANVLTF. The CDR3 bases are TGTGCCAGCAGTGACAGGGGGCATGGGGCCAACGTCCTGACTTTC.